One and the same sample provided the 16 T cell receptor beta chains below, sequenced in a study of T cell changes during pregnancy in multiple sclerosis (dated by TCRdb to about 2019). The library was produced with the immunoSEQ multiplex PCR assay. TCRdb carries this immuneACCESS record with in-frame sequences only. Its versions omit some clonotypes, under half of them owing to an unresolved V gene in the studies checked, with the rest unexplained. This sample is represented by around 21,000 clones; approximately 86% of them were singletons. The top ten hold around 21% of the sample. The specimen comprised CD8+ T cells from peripheral blood mononuclear cells, sampled after pregnancy. All receptors come from a female donor in good health, enrolled as a control in a pregnancy study.

The V gene is TRBV6-5, the J gene TRBJ2-1; TRBD1 is a possible D gene (5 bases). The CDR3 sequence is 16 residues long. Germline loops: CDR1 MNHEY, CDR2 SVGAGI. The V gene lost 4 bases and the J gene lost 1 base, with 14 bases spanning the gap. The chain's CDR3 is CASSSDQGPSYNEQFF. For the CDR3, the DNA is TGTGCCAGCAGTTCCGACCAGGGTCCATCCTACAATGAGCAGTTCTTC.

V and J are TRBV5-1 and TRBJ1-1; D is possibly TRBD1 (5 bases). V was shortened by 8 bases and J by 1 base, with 9 bases between the two germline ends. Germline V gene sequence: CDR1 SGHRS, CDR2 YFSETQ. The CDR3 spans 12 residues. The CDR3 reads CASRTGNTEAFF. Here the CDR3 DNA reads TGCGCCAGTAGAACAGGGAACACTGAAGCTTTCTTT.

The chain combines TRBV4-3 with TRBJ1-2; maybe TRBD1 (5 bases). CDR1 and CDR2 (germline): LGHNA, YSLEER. The CDR3 has 16 residues. Between the trimmed V and J ends, which lost 0 bases and 4 bases, there was a span of 15 bases. The CDR3 bases are TGCGCCAGCAGCCAAGATAGGGCAGGGCCCTCCTATGGCTACACCTTC. Its protein is CASSQDRAGPSYGYTF.

This clone was picked up one time. The chain uses TRBV2 and TRBJ2-7; perhaps TRBD2 as D (6 bases). V shed 10 bases and J shed 0 bases, with 16 bases lying between them. The CDR3 length is 14 residues. In germline, CDR1 is SNHLY, CDR2 FYNNEI. CDR3 DNA: TGTGCCATACACCAAACCGGGAGCTCCTACGAGCAGTACTTC. Its translation is CAIHQTGSSYEQYF.

The CDR3 loop is CASSQESGTSGSSYNEQFF. For the CDR3, the DNA is TGTGCCAGCAGCCAAGAGTCCGGGACTAGCGGGAGCTCCTACAATGAGCAGTTCTTC. V usage is TRBV4-2 and J usage is TRBJ2-1, with 14 bases identical to TRBD2. The CDR3 consists of 19 residues. J lost 0 bases, V lost 0 bases, and 4 bases had no gene match. Looked up from germline, CDR1 is LGHNA and CDR2 is YNFKEQ.

The rearrangement links TRBV7-6 to TRBJ2-7, with 7 bases lining up with TRBD2. The V and J ends lost 1 base and 4 bases, in that order; junction bases with no gene match: 7. Germline CDR1 and CDR2: SGHVS and FNYEAQ. The length of the CDR3 is 15 residues. The CDR3 DNA is TGTGCCAGCAGCTTAGGGGCAGGGAGGGTTTACGAGCAGTACTTC. Amino acids: CASSLGAGRVYEQYF. The variable domain in full, completed from reference TRBV7-6 and TRBJ2-7, reads GAGVSQSPRYKVTKRGQDVALRCDPISGHVSLYWYRQALGQGPEFLTYFNYEAQQDKSGLPNDRFSAERPEGSISTLTIQRTEQRDSAMYRCASSLGAGRVYEQYFGPGTRLTVT.

J is TRBJ2-7 and V is TRBV4-3, with 8 bases lining up with TRBD2. V was clipped by 0 bases and J by 2 bases; unmatched bases: 3. Per the germline V gene, CDR1 is LGHNA and CDR2 is YSLEER. The length of the CDR3 is 15 residues. The CDR3 DNA sequence: TGCGCCAGCAGCCAAGATCCGGGACTAGCCTACGAGCAGTACTTC. Translated, it gives CASSQDPGLAYEQYF.

V gene TRBV4-3 combines with J gene TRBJ2-1; D possibly corresponds to TRBD2 (5 bases). Deletions cut 0 bases from V and 0 bases from J, with 12 bases between. The length of the CDR3 is 17 residues. The germline V gene encodes CDR1 LGHNA and CDR2 YSLEER. The CDR3 loop reads CASSQDEGEFSYNEQFF. Here the CDR3 DNA reads TGCGCCAGCAGCCAAGATGAGGGTGAATTCTCCTACAATGAGCAGTTCTTC.

The CDR3: CASSSGDLDEQYF. For the CDR3, the DNA is TGTGCCAGCAGTTCGGGGGACTTGGACGAGCAGTACTTC. This chain connects TRBV6-1 to TRBJ2-7, with D possibly being TRBD2 (6 bases). V was cut by 5 bases and J by 5 bases, with 13 bases left in between. Germline values: CDR1 MNHNS, CDR2 SASEGT. This CDR3 comprises 13 residues.

The CDR3 bases are TGTGCCAGCAGTTTCGCCACGGGGGGGGACTACGAGCAGTACTTC. Its translation: CASSFATGGDYEQYF. The V call is TRBV27, the J call TRBJ2-7; 8 bases map to TRBD2. This CDR3 has 15 amino acids. With 3 bases clipped from V and 3 bases from J, the junction kept 7 bases outside the gene matches. CDR1 is MNHEY and CDR2 is SMNVEV in the germline V gene (reference sequence).

The V and J genes are TRBV19 and TRBJ2-2; D might be TRBD1 (5 bases). The CDR3 runs to 15 residues. Trimming left V 3 bases short and J 1 base short, with 9 bases between. Germline assignment: CDR1 LNHDA and CDR2 SQIVND (reference sequence). The CDR3 DNA is TGTGCCAGTAGTATTTTGGGGCGGAACACCGGGGAGCTGTTTTTT. It is translated as CASSILGRNTGELFF.

V usage is TRBV25-1 and J usage is TRBJ2-1, with 7 positions matching TRBD1. There are 12 residues in the CDR3. With V trimmed by 5 bases and J by 8 bases, 3 bases remained unmatched. Germline CDR1 and CDR2: MGHDK and SYGVNS. CDR3 sequence reads: CASSSQGYEQFF. The DNA of the CDR3 is TGTGCCAGCAGTTCACAGGGGTATGAGCAGTTCTTC.

The rearrangement uses TRBV4-1 and TRBJ2-2; D possibly corresponds to TRBD2 (6 bases). This CDR3 has 16 residues. Trimming stripped 9 bases from V and 3 bases from J, with 20 bases between. Germline V CDR1 and CDR2: MGHRA, YSYEKL. CDR3 region: CASSRWREWDTGELFF. The CDR3 DNA reads as TGCGCCAGTAGTAGATGGAGGGAATGGGACACCGGGGAGCTGTTTTTT.

The V and J genes are TRBV10-1 and TRBJ2-1; 7 positions match TRBD2. The V gene's germline CDR1 is WNHNN and CDR2 SYGVQD (reference sequence). The CDR3 totals 18 residues. V was pared by 0 bases and J by 1 base, with 9 bases of the junction left unmatched. CDR3 DNA: TGCGCCAGCAGTGAGTCTCTGCCTAGCGGCAGATCCTACAATGAGCAGTTCTTC. It encodes CASSESLPSGRSYNEQFF.

The rearrangement joins TRBV19 to TRBJ2-5; TRBD2 might be the D (6 bases). The germline gives CDR1 LNHDA, CDR2 SQIVND (reference sequence). The CDR3 has 13 residues. V lost 3 bases and J lost 5, with 10 bases in between. Written as DNA, the CDR3 is TGTGCCAGTAGTATCGGGAGTTGGGAGACCCAGTACTTC. Amino acid sequence: CASSIGSWETQYF.

The genes are TRBV5-6 and TRBJ2-3; TRBD1 agrees at 7 bases. After removal of 1 base from V and 2 bases from J, the junction contained 13 bases not matched to a gene. The V gene's germline CDR1 is SGHDT and CDR2 YYEEEE. This CDR3 has 18 residues. CDR3 sequence: CASSLWPGGPSSTDTQYF. Here the CDR3 DNA reads TGTGCCAGCAGCTTGTGGCCAGGGGGACCCTCGTCCACAGATACGCAGTATTTT. Full variable domain (remainder filled in from reference TRBV5-6 and TRBJ2-3): DAGVTQSPTHLIKTRGQQVTLRCSPKSGHDTVSWYQQALGQGPQFIFQYYEEEERQRGNFPDRFSGHQFPNYSSELNVNALLLGDSALYLCASSLWPGGPSSTDTQYFGPGTRLTVL.